The clone carrying this T cell receptor beta chain has a count of ten or more. Its antigen remains unknown. A process of 5'RACE template switching, which added a universal primer site and UMIs, was used to make TCR cDNA. TCRdb used MiXCR to reprocess the 5' RACE reads, holding one entry per CDR3 protein. The sample has over 110,000 distinct CDR3 sequences, around 7.7% seen once. This entry comes from a study of T cells after yellow fever vaccination. Study-wide points: Most primary-vaccination clones recurred post-booster (roughly 96% CD4, roughly 91% CD8). The secondary response showed a weaker magnitude and a faster peak, day 5 versus 15.

This receptor was identified in a man aged 25-45 years who received the YFV17D yellow fever vaccine. The specimen comprised CD4+ T cells sorted from PBMCs, sampled 5 days after the yellow fever booster vaccination.

The CDR3 sequence: CSARNPNTRLTDTQYF. CDR3 nucleotides: TGCAGTGCTAGAAACCCAAACACAAGGTTAACAGATACGCAGTATTTT. The V gene is TRBV20-1, the J gene TRBJ2-3; D is ambiguous. The CDR3 contains 16 residues. Between the trimmed V and J ends, which lost 2 bases and 3 bases, there was a span of 18 bases. Germline values: CDR1 DFQATT, CDR2 SNEGSKA (reference sequence).